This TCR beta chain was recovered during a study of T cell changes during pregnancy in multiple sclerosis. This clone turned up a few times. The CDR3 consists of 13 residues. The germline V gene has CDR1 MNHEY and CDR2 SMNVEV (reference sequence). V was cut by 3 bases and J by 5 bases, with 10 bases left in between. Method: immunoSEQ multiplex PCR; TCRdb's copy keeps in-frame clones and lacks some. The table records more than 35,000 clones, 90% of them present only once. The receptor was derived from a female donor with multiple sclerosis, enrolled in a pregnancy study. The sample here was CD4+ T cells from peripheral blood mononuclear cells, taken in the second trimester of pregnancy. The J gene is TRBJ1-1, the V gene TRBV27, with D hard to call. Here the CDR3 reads CASSFSGGTEAFF. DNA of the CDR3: TGTGCCAGCAGTTTCTCCGGAGGGACTGAAGCTTTCTTT.